The source of this TCR beta chain is a study of shared clonotypes between healthy human individuals. Study-level findings and limits: The naive CD4 repertoires of a few donors were compared, and approximately 5% of clonotypes were shared. Non-shared clonotypes showed lower generation probabilities than clonotypes common to all four donors.

The authors ran the assay at deep level. The protocol was immunoSEQ multiplex PCR, while the TCRdb copy is restricted to in-frame clones and leaves out a portion. The table lists some 1,400,000 clones, roughly 96% of them singletons, with more than 0.9% in the top ten. The V gene's germline CDR1 is LNHDA and CDR2 SQIVND (reference sequence). V was shortened by 3 bases and J by 5 bases, with 14 bases between the two germline ends. This CDR3 region has 15 residues. The split of CD4+ cells yielded CD45RA+ naive and CD45RA-negative memory subsets. Only one count was recorded for this clone. Its antigen is not known.

The TCR sequence derives from a young man in good health. This chain uses TRBV19 with TRBJ2-1, with D perhaps TRBD2 (5 bases). The sequencing input was naive CD4+ T cells sorted from blood. Subset specified: CD45RA+ positively selected. The CDR3, as DNA: TGTGCCAGTAGTATGAGACTAACCCAGAACAATGAGCAGTTCTTC. Protein: CASSMRLTQNNEQFF.